Here is one TCR beta chain with its context. Its antigen is not known. TCR beta library input comprised around 2.1 micrograms of genomic DNA from cryopreserved PBMCs. V gave up 1 base and J gave up 0 bases, with 9 bases separating them. The V gene's germline CDR1 is MNHNS and CDR2 SASEGT. This CDR3 comprises 15 residues. The entry originates in a study of cytotoxic CD8 clonotypes in ibrutinib-treated CLL. The study, taken as a whole, reports: Clonality went higher at ibrutinib response and then dropped back toward baseline at progression. Public clonotypes, found uncommonly, either contracted or stayed stable on treatment.

Clones were read by immunoSEQ multiplex PCR, and TCRdb kept only the in-frame ones, dropping some. In the table there are 160,000 or so clones, roughly 84% of which are singletons. V gene TRBV6-1 combines with J gene TRBJ1-1; D gene uncertain. Sequenced material: PBMCs, taken at disease progression, from a patient treated with ibrutinib. The TCR was taken from a human donor with chronic lymphocytic leukemia. The CDR3 loop is CASSEVNGMNTEAFF. CDR3 coding DNA: TGTGCCAGCAGTGAAGTTAACGGAATGAACACTGAAGCTTTCTTT.